A selection of T cell receptor beta chains follows, all from one sample in a study of T cell responses to AZD1222 COVID-19 vaccine. Profiled with immunoSEQ multiplex PCR; TCRdb holds only in-frame clones, not every one. Here the sample spans roughly 110,000 clones, about 92% being singletons. The material sequenced was peripheral blood, taken 28 days after the second AZD1222 dose. These receptors were collected from an adult who received the AZD1222 COVID-19 vaccine. CDR3s include the opening cysteine and the closing phenylalanine or tryptophan. The D gene is left open where the match is weak. Clone size is given for some rows only: seen once, a few or many times, or a class if the clone is expanded.

V gene,D gene,clone size,CDR3 length,J gene,CDR3 DNA,CDR3 protein
TRBV11-1,TRBD1,-,16,TRBJ2-2,TGTGCCAGCAGCCCAATAGACAGGGCGAACACCGGGGAGCTGTTTTTT,CASSPIDRANTGELFF
TRBV9,-,-,12,TRBJ1-2,TGTGCCAGCAGCTCCCTAGGCTATGGCTACACCTTC,CASSSLGYGYTF
TRBV7-8,TRBD1,once,16,TRBJ1-4,TGTGCCAGCAGCCCTAGGGACAGGGGGAGTAGTGAAAAACTGTTTTTT,CASSPRDRGSSEKLFF
TRBV6-5,-,-,13,TRBJ1-4,TGTGCCACCAAGGACGGCCGGAATGAAAAACTGTTTTTT,CATKDGRNEKLFF
TRBV6-1,TRBD1,-,16,TRBJ2-1,TGTGCCAGCAGTGAAAAGGGGACAGGACCCTACAATGAGCAGTTCTTC,CASSEKGTGPYNEQFF
TRBV12-3/TRBV12-4,TRBD1,-,13,TRBJ1-1,TGTGCCAGCAGTCTACAGGGGGACACTGAAGCTTTCTTT,CASSLQGDTEAFF
TRBV6-5,-,-,11,TRBJ2-7,TGTGCCAGCGCTAGCTACTACGAGCAGTACTTC,CASASYYEQYF
TRBV7-2,-,-,13,TRBJ2-7,TGTGCCAGCAGCTTAGGACACCGCCTAGAGCAGTACTTC,CASSLGHRLEQYF
TRBV28,-,-,12,TRBJ1-4,TGTGCCAGCAGTTTATCGTATGAAAAACTGTTTTTT,CASSLSYEKLFF
TRBV9,-,-,13,TRBJ1-2,TGTGCCAGCAGCGTAGGGGCGGTGGATGGCTACACCTTC,CASSVGAVDGYTF
TRBV3-1/TRBV3-2,-,-,14,TRBJ1-1,TGTGCCAGCAGCCAAAGCTGGATGAACACTGAAGCTTTCTTT,CASSQSWMNTEAFF
TRBV19,-,-,13,TRBJ1-5,TGTGCCAGTAGTATAGGTAGGAATCAGCCCCAGCATTTT,CASSIGRNQPQHF
TRBV4-3,-,-,16,TRBJ2-2,TGCGCCAGCAGCCAAGATCACAGGGCGGGCACCGGGGAGCTGTTTTTT,CASSQDHRAGTGELFF
TRBV7-9,-,-,14,TRBJ1-6,TGTGCCAGCAGCTCAGGCAGAGGTTATTCACCCCTCCACTTT,CASSSGRGYSPLHF
TRBV6-2/TRBV6-3,-,-,12,TRBJ2-7,TGTGCCAGCAGTGATAAATTGATCGAGCAGTACTTC,CASSDKLIEQYF
TRBV6-6,-,-,14,TRBJ2-1,TGTGCCAGCAGCCAGGACGGCGAGGGCCATGAGCAGTTCTTC,CASSQDGEGHEQFF
TRBV29-1,-,-,14,TRBJ2-5,TGCAGCGTTGATAGTCAGGTGATTAAGAGGACCCAGTACTTC,CSVDSQVIKRTQYF
TRBV5-1,TRBD1,-,15,TRBJ1-6,TGCGCCAGCAGCCTACGACAGGGGGGGAATTCACCCCTCCACTTT,CASSLRQGGNSPLHF
TRBV5-6,-,-,15,TRBJ1-5,TGTGCCAGCAGCTTGGGAGGTAGTAGCAATCAGCCCCAGCATTTT,CASSLGGSSNQPQHF
TRBV9,TRBD2,-,16,TRBJ2-3,TGTGCCAGCAGCGCTGGGCGGGGGGGAGACACAGATACGCAGTATTTT,CASSAGRGGDTDTQYF
TRBV19,TRBD1,-,15,TRBJ1-2,TGTGCCAGTAGTCCGGACAGGACCAGTAACTATGGCTACACCTTC,CASSPDRTSNYGYTF
TRBV28,TRBD2,-,16,TRBJ2-7,TGTGCCAGCAGCTATCACGATGCGGGAGGGCCGTACGAGCAGTACTTC,CASSYHDAGGPYEQYF
TRBV6-5,TRBD2,-,15,TRBJ2-3,TGTGCCAGCAGTTACGCAGCGGGGGGGCGAGGTACGCAGTATTTT,CASSYAAGGRGTQYF
TRBV6-7,-,-,17,TRBJ1-5,TGTGCCAGCAGGCCCCAGGGGTGGGGGCCTGTTGATCAGCCCCAGCATTTT,CASRPQGWGPVDQPQHF
TRBV5-1,TRBD1,-,13,TRBJ2-7,TGCGCCAGCAGCTTCGGACAGGGTGGAGAGCAGTACTTC,CASSFGQGGEQYF
TRBV11-2,TRBD1,-,19,TRBJ2-1,TGTGCCAGCAGCTTAGATAGCCAGGGGGCCTTACCCTCCTACAATGAGCAGTTCTTC,CASSLDSQGALPSYNEQFF
TRBV19,TRBD2,-,15,TRBJ2-2,TGTGCCAGTAGCTCTAGCGGCTGGAACACCGGGGAGCTGTTTTTT,CASSSSGWNTGELFF
TRBV5-1,-,-,15,TRBJ1-1,TGCGCCAGCAGCCTGACGTGGGGGGTGAACACTGAAGCTTTCTTT,CASSLTWGVNTEAFF
TRBV5-8,-,-,16,TRBJ1-5,TGTGCCAGCAGCTTAGAGGGAACTAGGAGCAATCAGCCCCAGCATTTT,CASSLEGTRSNQPQHF
TRBV29-1,-,-,11,TRBJ2-7,TGCAGCGTTGTCCTGGTAGGTGAGCAGTACTTC,CSVVLVGEQYF
TRBV10-3,-,few,14,TRBJ1-3,TGTGCCATCAGCCCGACAGTCTCTGGAAACACCATATATTTT,CAISPTVSGNTIYF
TRBV7-9,-,-,14,TRBJ2-5,TGTGCCAGCAGAGACCGGACGGCTAGAGAGACCCAGTACTTC,CASRDRTARETQYF
TRBV19,TRBD1,-,15,TRBJ1-6,TGTGCCAGTAGTATTACAGGGGTAGGTAATTCACCCCTCCACTTT,CASSITGVGNSPLHF
TRBV7-9,-,-,13,TRBJ2-1,TGTGCCAGCAGCTTAGCTGGGGCCAATGAGCAGTTCTTC,CASSLAGANEQFF
TRBV5-1,-,-,13,TRBJ2-7,TGCGCCAGCAGCCCCCTCGGGGACTACGAGCAGTACTTC,CASSPLGDYEQYF
TRBV19,-,-,14,TRBJ1-5,TGTGCCAGTAGTATGGGCAGGGCTGTTCAGCCCCAGCATTTT,CASSMGRAVQPQHF
TRBV7-2,-,-,14,TRBJ1-2,TGTGCCAGCAGCAACCAGCCCCTCGACGGTGGCTACACCTTC,CASSNQPLDGGYTF
TRBV14,-,-,14,TRBJ2-3,TGTGCCAGCAGCTTCCAGGGAGGTACAGATACGCAGTATTTT,CASSFQGGTDTQYF
TRBV9,-,few,15,TRBJ1-6,TGTGCCAGCAGCGTAGGTAACAGCTATAATTCACCCCTCCACTTT,CASSVGNSYNSPLHF